This T cell receptor beta chain was sequenced during a study of cytomegalovirus exposure and HLA in healthy donors. On this clone: Antigen: not known.

Notes on the study in general: A previous analysis found most TCR beta V segments productive roughly 87% or roughly 30% of the time. It was reported that TCR beta sequences correctly inferred the HLA-A and HLA-B alleles for most subjects.

The primer mix had 60 Vbeta and 13 Jbeta primers. This table comes from immunoSEQ multiplex PCR, and its TCRdb copy is limited to in-frame clones, with some not included. The sample yields about 130,000 clones, under 90% seen once. Germline-derived CDR1 and CDR2 are MNHEY and SVGAGI. The CDR3 contains 13 residues. The receptor comes from a middle-aged woman in good health and CMV-seronegative. The sequenced material came from PBMCs. The gene calls are TRBV6-5 and TRBJ2-5; no reliable D call. The J call may be wrong; the DNA end is better matched by TRBJ2-7. CDR3 residues: CASSYPGSHEQYF. The CDR3 bases are TGTGCCAGCAGTTACCCCGGTAGTCACGAGCAGTACTTC.